A selection of T cell receptor beta chains follows, all from one sample in a study of blood T cells in healthy people across ages. TCRdb reprocessed the 5' RACE reads with MiXCR, giving one entry per CDR3 protein. The table lists approximately 1.5 million distinct CDR3 sequences, roughly 43% of them singletons. Sequencing was carried out using blood. These receptors originate from a woman younger than 30 in good health. Each CDR3 is given with its conserved first and last residue. A D gene is named only where the DNA matches it firmly. Expanded clones get a size class; other rows say once, few or many, or leave the size out.

>NA|14|TRBV6-2/TRBV6-3|TRBD2|TRBJ2-7
TGTGCCAGCAGTATGAGCGGGGGGTCCTACGAGCAGTACTTC
CASSMSGGSYEQYF
>few|16|TRBV5-6|NA|TRBJ2-1
TGTGCCAGCATCTTGCTTAGCGGAGCCTTCAACAATGAGCAGTTCTTC
CASILLSGAFNNEQFF
>NA|13|TRBV29-1|NA|TRBJ1-3
TGCAGCGTTCGCAGGGCGCCTGGAAACACCATATATTTT
CSVRRAPGNTIYF
>many|15|TRBV7-2|TRBD1|TRBJ1-2
TGTGCCAGCAGCTTAGGGACAGGGGGTGGCTATGGCTACACCTTC
CASSLGTGGGYGYTF
>NA|12|TRBV12-3/TRBV12-4|NA|TRBJ1-2
TGTGCCAGCAGGGGAAGCGGGGATGGCTACACCTTC
CASRGSGDGYTF
>NA|17|TRBV6-2/TRBV6-3|TRBD1|TRBJ1-1
TGTGCCAGCAGTTACTGGTACAGGGGCGTCCAGAACACTGAAGCTTTCTTT
CASSYWYRGVQNTEAFF
>NA|17|TRBV6-1|TRBD2|TRBJ2-3
TGTGCCAGCTCCTATTCAACCGCGGGACTAGCCCTATTTACGCAGTATTTT
CASSYSTAGLALFTQYF
>NA|14|TRBV6-5|NA|TRBJ1-5
TGTGCCAGCAGTGACCGGTCCTTCAATCAGCCCCAGCATTTT
CASSDRSFNQPQHF
>NA|13|TRBV7-2|NA|TRBJ1-2
TGTGCCAGCAGCCCACCGGACTTGGGGGGCTACACCTTC
CASSPPDLGGYTF
>NA|15|TRBV27|NA|TRBJ1-5
TGTGCCAGCAGTTCGGACAGTTGGGGCAATCAGCCCCAGCATTTT
CASSSDSWGNQPQHF
>NA|14|TRBV6-6|NA|TRBJ2-7
TGTGCCAGCAGTTACGACGGGGCAGGCAATGAGCAGTACTTC
CASSYDGAGNEQYF
>NA|14|TRBV20-1|TRBD2|TRBJ2-3
TGCAGCCTTCTAGCGGATGGCGGCACGGATACGCAGTATTTT
CSLLADGGTDTQYF
>NA|14|TRBV18|NA|TRBJ1-2
TGTGCCAGCTCACCAGGGGCGAGTAACTATGGCTACACCTTC
CASSPGASNYGYTF
>NA|14|TRBV25-1|TRBD2|TRBJ2-1
TGTGCCAGCGGGGGACTAGAGGGCTACAATGAGCAGTTCTTC
CASGGLEGYNEQFF
>NA|15|TRBV29-1|TRBD2|TRBJ2-1
TGCAGCGTTGGGACTGGCGGGGGTAGCTACAATGAGCAGTTCTTC
CSVGTGGGSYNEQFF
>NA|15|TRBV7-9|TRBD1|TRBJ1-2
TGTGCCAGCAGCTCAACAGACAGGGGAGACTATGGCCACACCTTC
CASSSTDRGDYGHTF
>NA|14|TRBV7-8|NA|TRBJ1-2
TGTGCCAGCGGCTTAAGGGGGTTCAGCTATGGCTACACCTTC
CASGLRGFSYGYTF
>once|14|TRBV20-1|NA|TRBJ2-2
TGCAGTGCTATACCGACTAGTTCCGCCGGGGAGCTGTTTTTT
CSAIPTSSAGELFF
>few|17|TRBV4-1|NA|TRBJ1-2
TGCGCCAGCAGCCAAGGAACCCGTGACGCGGACAACTATGGCTACACCTTC
CASSQGTRDADNYGYTF
>NA|15|TRBV4-3|NA|TRBJ2-2
TGCGCCAGCAGCCATACCGACAAGAACACCGGGGAGCTGTTTTTT
CASSHTDKNTGELFF
>NA|18|TRBV9|NA|TRBJ2-5
TGTGCTAGCAGCGTAGACGGGCGAGGAGGAGCCCTTGGAGAGACCCAGTACTTC
CASSVDGRGGALGETQYF
>few|15|TRBV6-2/TRBV6-3|TRBD1|TRBJ2-7
TGTGCCAGCACCTCGCTCGGGACAGACCGATACGAGCAGTACTTC
CASTSLGTDRYEQYF
>few|14|TRBV10-3|TRBD2|TRBJ2-1
TGTGCCGTACGGACTAGCGGGGGTTACAATGAGCAGTTCTTC
CAVRTSGGYNEQFF
>NA|12|TRBV5-6|NA|TRBJ2-5
TGTGCCAGCATCTTCGTGGGAGAGACCCAGTACTTC
CASIFVGETQYF
>NA|15|TRBV6-5|NA|TRBJ2-1
TGTGCCAGCAGTTACTCACAGGGAGCGTACAATGAGCAGTTCTTC
CASSYSQGAYNEQFF
>NA|17|TRBV7-8|NA|TRBJ2-7
TGTGCCAGCAGCTTAGAGATGGCACCGTCCTCCTACAATGAGCAGTACTTC
CASSLEMAPSSYNEQYF
>few|16|TRBV4-3|TRBD1|TRBJ1-1
TGCGCCAGCAGCGATTACAGGGGTTCCACGAACACTGAAGCTTTCTTT
CASSDYRGSTNTEAFF
>few|16|TRBV29-1|TRBD2|TRBJ2-2
TGCAGCGTTGGGGCCCCCGGGAGGGAGGCTGCCGGGGAGCTGTTTTTT
CSVGAPGREAAGELFF
>few|14|TRBV10-2|NA|TRBJ2-3
TGCGCCAGCAGTGAGTGGGTGACCACAGATACGCAGTATTTT
CASSEWVTTDTQYF
>NA|15|TRBV20-1|TRBD2|TRBJ2-5
TGCAGTGCTAGAGGCGGGAGCTGGTACCAAGAGACCCAGTACTTC
CSARGGSWYQETQYF